The T cell receptor beta chain described here comes from a study of T cells in localized non-small cell lung cancer. Findings of the study overall: Adjacent lung tissue had a median around 57 of the top 100 clones found in the tumor. Analysis by sequencing included only one tumor region, so heterogeneity remains possible.

The germline gives CDR1 SGHNT, CDR2 YENEEA. The CDR3 extends over 15 amino acids. The V and J ends lost 5 bases and 5 bases, in that order; junction bases with no gene match: 6. Within the sample, this clone is large. Antigen: not known. Researchers cut adjacent lung at least 2 cm from the tumor margin, and it showed no atypia. Data came from immunoSEQ multiplex PCR; TCRdb stores just in-frame clones and leaves some out. The profile covers 2,500 to 3,000 clones, with about 26% appearing a single time and about a sixth taken by the ten largest. This clonotype was sampled from a woman aged 35-70 years with stage II squamous cell lung carcinoma. Sequencing used normal lung tissue next to the tumor, obtained before any cancer treatment. The chain carries TRBV11-3 and TRBJ2-2; 9 bases line up with TRBD2. The DNA of the CDR3 is TGTGCCAGCAGCATTAGCGGGAGAAGAACCGGGGAGCTGTTTTTT. It translates to CASSISGRRTGELFF.